Shown below are 13 T cell receptor beta chains from a single sample sequenced in a study of T cell responses to AZD1222 COVID-19 vaccine. Produced via immunoSEQ multiplex PCR; TCRdb's table is partial and in-frame only. The sample has fewer than 150,000 clones, approximately 90% seen once. The sequences come from peripheral blood, collected on day 0 of AZD1222 vaccination. The receptors were gathered from an adult in good health.

The chain joins TRBV6-2 or TRBV6-3 to TRBJ2-1; 7 positions match TRBD2. Per germline, CDR1 MNHEY and CDR2 SVGEGT. With 1 base clipped from V and 0 bases from J, the junction kept 9 bases outside the gene matches. The CDR3 is 18 amino acids. The CDR3, as DNA: TGTGCCAGCAGTTACTACGTTCCTGCGGGGGACTCCTACAATGAGCAGTTCTTC. It yields the protein CASSYYVPAGDSYNEQFF.

This clone was counted between two and nine times. The J gene is TRBJ1-5, the V gene TRBV14; the D is unclear. Germline CDR1 and CDR2: SGHDN and FVKESK. The V and J ends lost 4 bases and 0 bases respectively, with 16 bases between them. This CDR3 spans 17 amino acids. CDR3 DNA: TGTGCCAGCAGCCCTACACTTTTGCTTAATAGCAATCAGCCCCAGCATTTT. Translation: CASSPTLLLNSNQPQHF.

A few counts support this clone. The gene calls are TRBV6-4 and TRBJ1-4, with TRBD1 matching over 9 bases. After removal of 2 bases from V and 7 bases from J, the junction contained 2 bases not matched to a gene. The CDR3 extends over 14 amino acids. Germline CDR1 is MRHNA and CDR2 is SNTAGT. CDR3 DNA sequence: TGTGCCAGCAGTGACGGGACAGGGAGTGAAAAACTGTTTTTT. Amino acid sequence: CASSDGTGSEKLFF.

The chain uses TRBV12-3 or TRBV12-4 and TRBJ1-2; D unresolved. With 6 bases removed from V and 6 bases from J, the gap between germline ends came to 11 bases. CDR3 length equals 12 residues. CDR3 nucleotide sequence: TGTGCCAGCAGGGATCCTCAAGATGGCTACACCTTC. Its protein product is CASRDPQDGYTF.

This chain connects TRBV18 to TRBJ1-1; unclear D gene. This CDR3 is built from 15 residues. Germline assignment: CDR1 KGHSH and CDR2 LQKENI. V lost 3 bases to trimming and J lost 1 base, with 12 bases between them. CDR3 sequence reads: CASSPRLNPNTEAFF. CDR3 nucleotide sequence: TGTGCCAGCTCACCCAGACTGAACCCGAACACTGAAGCTTTCTTT.

The chain recombines TRBV9 with TRBJ2-7, with no clear D. CDR3 length: 15 amino acids. CDR1 and CDR2 (germline): SGDLS, YYNGEE. Trimming cost V 0 bases and J 1 base, with 11 bases left between them. The CDR3 DNA reads as TGTGCCAGCAGCGTAGCTGGGGATGGATCCTACGAGCAGTACTTC. As protein: CASSVAGDGSYEQYF. Variable domain in full (rest from reference TRBV9 and TRBJ2-7): DSGVTQTPKHLITATGQRVTLRCSPRSGDLSVYWYQQSLDQGLQFLIQYYNGEERAKGNILERFSAQQFPDLHSELNLSSLELGDSALYFCASSVAGDGSYEQYFGPGTRLTVT.

V usage is TRBV2 and J usage is TRBJ1-1, with a possible D match to TRBD1 (5 bases). V gave up 8 bases and J gave up 0 bases, with 13 bases separating them. This CDR3 is built from 14 residues. Germline assignment: CDR1 SNHLY and CDR2 FYNNEI. The CDR3 DNA is TGTGCCAGCCGGGGGGACGGAATGAACACTGAAGCTTTCTTT. It codes for CASRGDGMNTEAFF.

This clone was counted ten times or more. This rearrangement joins TRBV12-3 or TRBV12-4 to TRBJ1-2; tentative D call: TRBD1 (6 bases). Between the trimmed V and J ends, which lost 6 bases and 8 bases, there was a span of 16 bases. The CDR3 covers 13 residues. CDR3 amino acids: CASSPGQTGGYTF. The CDR3 region has the DNA TGTGCCAGCAGCCCCGGACAGACGGGCGGCTACACCTTC.

This chain uses TRBV11-2 with TRBJ1-5; possibly TRBD1 for D (5 bases). This CDR3 comprises 14 residues. Germline V gene sequence: CDR1 SGHAT, CDR2 FQNNGV. The ends were cut back, 1 base at V and 7 bases at J, with 11 bases in the middle. The CDR3 spells CASSLAGSGQPQHF. The CDR3 coding sequence is TGTGCCAGCAGCTTAGCAGGGTCGGGACAGCCCCAGCATTTT.

The V gene is TRBV4-2, the J gene TRBJ2-2; 9 bases map to TRBD1. Trimming at V came to 1 base and at J to 3 bases, leaving 0 bases not matched to a gene. The CDR3 runs 15 residues. The germline V gene has CDR1 LGHNA and CDR2 YNFKEQ. CDR3 nucleotides: TGTGCCAGCAGCCAAGGGACAGGGGACACCGGGGAGCTGTTTTTT. Translation: CASSQGTGDTGELFF.

This chain links TRBV28 with TRBJ1-3; possible D gene TRBD1, 6 bases. Trimming pared 11 bases from V and 4 bases from J, leaving 15 bases between. The CDR3 has 13 residues. CDR1 and CDR2 from the germline V gene are MDHEN and SYDVKM. In nucleotides, the CDR3 is TGTGCCGGACTTACACAGGGAGGAAACACCATATATTTT. Amino acids: CAGLTQGGNTIYF.

The chain is built from TRBV6-5 and TRBJ1-5; no clear D gene. CDR3 length: 13 residues. Germline-derived CDR1 and CDR2 are MNHEY and SVGAGI. Trimming pared 7 bases from V and 9 bases from J, leaving 16 bases between. CDR3 loop: CASTGPERRPQHF. The DNA of the CDR3 is TGTGCCAGCACCGGGCCGGAAAGACGGCCCCAGCATTTT.

The chain combines TRBV5-1 with TRBJ1-6; the match to TRBD1 covers 8 bases. Germline V gene sequence: CDR1 SGHRS, CDR2 YFSETQ. CDR3 length: 16 amino acids. V was clipped by 1 base and J by 5 bases; unmatched bases: 5. In nucleotides, the CDR3 is TGCGCCAGCAGCTTGCGTATACAGGGGGATAATTCACCCCTCCACTTT. Its translation: CASSLRIQGDNSPLHF.